This T cell receptor (beta chain) was recorded in a study of T cell clusters in autoimmune cytopenias. CDR1 is MNHEY, CDR2 SVGAGI, per germline. CDR3 length: 17 residues. One tube held mixed TRB-A and TRB-B primer pools for touch-down PCR. TCRdb reworked the multiplex PCR reads into one entry per CDR3 protein, no DNA. The sample has approximately 7,500 distinct CDR3 sequences. Each sample's input was 200 to 300 ng genomic DNA, 30,000 to 45,000 genome equivalents. This sample also belongs to another study, concerning T cell repertoires in aging, cancer and after chemotherapy. This second study notes: Compared with age-matched healthy donors, untreated hematological or solid cancer patients showed higher blood TCR clonality.

V gene TRBV6-5 combines with J gene TRBJ1-1. The receptor was derived from a human donor with an autoimmune cytopenia or autoimmune hepatitis (not recorded which). Input material: peripheral blood. The CDR3: CASSFSTARVAGTEAFF.